This TCR beta chain was identified in a study of blood T cell repertoires in COVID-19 (dated by TCRdb to 2020 to 2022). Broadly, across the study: Samples from collaborators originated in the United States, Italy and Spain and spanned both the acute and convalescent phases of COVID-19. The material from the prospective study consisted of cDNA or gDNA derived from T cells, B-cell-depleted T cells, or PBMCs. Subjects who had been exposed to COVID-19, were actively infected with it, or had recovered from it provided the deeply sampled blood TCRbeta repertoires that made up the dataset. The repertoires were released in a freely available public database intended as a resource for research on the immune response to SARS-CoV-2. The samples were drawn from two sources: the first 160 participants of the ongoing ImmuneRACE study, and 1,200 or so subjects contributed by 6 global collaborators. Sample metadata almost always included a de-identified subject ID, COVID-19 status, age in years and sex. Where available, HLA class I and class II types were taken from metadata supplied by the sample provider and were not determined by assay-based typing. General conclusions and limits of the study: The quantity of clinical and demographic metadata differed by source and by participant and was supplied without curation.

In Seattle, one collaborating source enrolled patients while the infection was active and tracked those patients longitudinally over the course of disease. Collaborating institutions collected whole blood in K2EDTA tubes following their own protocols. For TCRbeta analysis, collaborators shipped samples as frozen whole blood, isolated PBMCs, or DNA extracted from either of those sample types. The CDR3 sequence holds 14 residues, the cysteine and phenylalanine included. Only the CDR3 part of the read is kept: 42 bases, read in frame from the first base. Trimming takes 3 bases from V and 9 bases from J, and the germline ends sit 15 bases apart. CDR1 and CDR2, per the germline V gene (reference sequence), are LGHDT and YNNKEL. As regards this clone: The specificity of this receptor is unknown. No base qualities exist here, and no much larger clone lies one base off it.

The immunoSEQ Assay, a bias-controlled multiplex PCR, was used to amplify TCRbeta CDR3 regions from genomic DNA. The original pipeline was this. The number of nucleated cells in each sample was estimated by amplification of reference gene primers within the assay. To quantify the absolute abundance of each unique TCRbeta CDR3 rearrangement, sequence reads were collapsed and filtered. For each sample, productive Simpson clonality was calculated as the square root of Simpson's diversity index over productive rearrangements. TCRdb carries this immuneACCESS record with in-frame sequences only. Its versions omit some clonotypes, under half of them owing to an unresolved V gene in the studies checked, with the rest unexplained. The V and J calls and clone size come from that table; D and trimming were worked out from the DNA. The sample yields a few hundred thousand clones; approximately 89% were counted once. 1.5% to 2% of the sample is in the top ten clones.

Material: peripheral blood. This clonotype originated in a woman in her twenties or thirties with COVID-19, enrolled during active disease. The V and J segments used are TRBV3-1 (or the pseudogene TRBV3-2) and TRBJ1-5, with the D gene too uncertain to name. The base sequence is TGTGCCAGCAGCCAGGGAGGACCGTCATGGCCCCAGCATTTT. Translated, it reads CASSQGGPSWPQHF.